This entry concerns a single T cell receptor (beta chain). Its antigen is not identified. This sample was included in a study of T cell responses to AZD1222 COVID-19 vaccine. Study results and limitations: Repertoire sampling was restricted to post-peak T cell response timepoints. A mostly white British donor set with more females was recruited, and clonal diversity was possibly underestimated. Following two doses of AZD1222, Spike-specific TCR breadth and depth rose. The reported proportion of spike-specific TCRs targeting unmutated variant regions was nearly half.

TCRdb's copy holds only in-frame clones and misses some; the assay was immunoSEQ multiplex PCR. This sample has 150,000 to 200,000 clones; around 94% occur once, and the top ten carry approximately 0.88%. The CDR3 consists of 17 residues. Germline-derived CDR1 and CDR2 are LGHNA and YSLEER. V lost 4 bases and J 6 bases, leaving 22 bases between the germline ends. The sequencing used peripheral blood, collected on day 0 of AZD1222 vaccination. V gene TRBV4-3 combines with J gene TRBJ2-1, with D maybe TRBD2 (6 bases). The clonotype comes from an adult in good health. CDR3 protein: CASSRLTGDDLINEQFF. The DNA for the CDR3 is TGCGCCAGCAGCCGCCTTACGGGGGACGACTTGATCAATGAGCAGTTCTTC.